These 15 T cell receptor beta chains came from one sample sequenced in a study of blood T cells in healthy people across ages. The second PCR ran about 6 to 11 cycles with a sample-barcoded 5' primer and J-beta primers. Each CDR3 protein is one row after TCRdb ran MiXCR on the 5' RACE reads. The sample shows around 1,500,000 distinct CDR3 sequences, roughly 45% of them seen only once. The specimen was blood. The receptor set was obtained from a young woman in good health.

This clonotype has just a few counts. The rearrangement uses TRBV20-1 and TRBJ1-4, with D possibly matching TRBD1 (5 bases). The V and J ends lost 1 base and 7 bases respectively, with 10 bases between them. This CDR3 is built from 13 residues. CDR1 and CDR2 from the germline V gene are DFQATT and SNEGSKA (reference sequence). The CDR3 region has the DNA TGCAGTGCTAGAGCTGGGGCGGGTGAAAAACTGTTTTTT. Translating it yields CSARAGAGEKLFF.

The genes are TRBV25-1 and TRBJ1-2; a possible D gene is TRBD1 (5 bases). The ends were cut back, 3 bases at V and 4 bases at J, with 9 bases in the middle. CDR1 is MGHDK and CDR2 is SYGVNS in the germline V gene. The CDR3 consists of 13 residues. CDR3 in DNA: TGTGCCAGCAGTGACAGGGAAGGCTATGGCTACACCTTC. Its protein product is CASSDREGYGYTF.

This clonotype was counted only a few times. The chain is built from TRBV2 and TRBJ1-2; D gene ambiguous. Germline V gene data show CDR1 as SNHLY and CDR2 as FYNNEI. The CDR3 runs 12 residues. V lost 8 bases to trimming and J lost 2 bases, with 9 bases between them. Written as DNA, the CDR3 is TGTGCCAGCGGCCTAGGGAACTATGGCTACACCTTC. This translates into CASGLGNYGYTF. Complete variable domain (other parts from reference TRBV2 and TRBJ1-2): EPEVTQTPSHQVTQMGQEVILRCVPISNHLYFYWYRQILGQKVEFLVSFYNNEISEKSEIFDDQFSVERPDGSNFTLKIRSTKLEDSAMYFCASGLGNYGYTFGSGTRLTVV.

The chain employs TRBV20-1 and TRBJ2-7; D is possibly TRBD2 (6 bases). CDR1 is DFQATT, CDR2 SNEGSKA, per germline (reference sequence). The CDR3 has 16 amino acids. The germline V and J ends were trimmed by 5 bases and 3 bases, with 23 bases remaining between them. CDR3 loop: CSAVLPRDSDHYEQYF. CDR3 DNA sequence: TGCAGTGCTGTCCTGCCCCGGGACTCCGACCACTACGAGCAGTACTTC.

J is TRBJ2-1 and V is TRBV9; D is perhaps TRBD2 (5 bases). In germline, CDR1 is SGDLS, CDR2 YYNGEE. The CDR3 has 13 residues. Trimming shortened V by 4 bases and J by 8 bases, and 13 bases separated the two germline ends. The CDR3, as DNA: TGTGCCAGCAGCTCCTCGGGAAGCGATGAGCAGTTCTTC. It specifies CASSSSGSDEQFF.

The rearrangement links TRBV20-1 to TRBJ1-1; weak D call: TRBD1 (5 bases). V was trimmed by 6 bases and J by 0 bases, leaving 11 bases between them. Germline V gene data show CDR1 as DFQATT and CDR2 as SNEGSKA (reference sequence). This CDR3 spans 13 amino acids. The CDR3 region has the DNA TGCAGTGCCGGGGGAGTCATGAACACTGAAGCTTTCTTT. It specifies CSAGGVMNTEAFF.

With respect to this clonotype: Its ends do not fully match the called genes, so a read error is possible. The V gene is TRBV29-1, the J gene TRBJ1-2, with D perhaps matching TRBD1 (5 bases). The germline V gene encodes CDR1 SQVTM and CDR2 ANQGSEA. The CDR3 covers 13 residues. The CDR3 bases are TGCAGCGTTCTATTGGGGGGTTCGGGTGGCCACACCTTC. Translated: CSVLLGGSGGHTF.

The table lists this clonotype with a few counts. The chain couples TRBV20-1 to TRBJ2-3; D is ambiguous. Germline V lookup: CDR1 DFQATT, CDR2 SNEGSKA (reference sequence). V was trimmed by 2 bases and J by 7 bases, leaving 19 bases between them. CDR3 size: 15 residues. This CDR3 is CSARIFGRILNTQYF. DNA of the CDR3: TGCAGTGCTAGAATTTTCGGCCGTATTTTAAATACGCAGTATTTT.

This clonotype appeared a few times. The V and J genes are TRBV5-1 and TRBJ2-5; TRBD2 matches 10 bases. Per the germline V gene, CDR1 is SGHRS and CDR2 is YFSETQ. The trim removed 3 bases at V and 0 bases at J, leaving 8 bases unmatched. This CDR3 is 17 amino acids long. The CDR3 region has the DNA TGCGCCAGCAGCTCGGCCTACGGGACTAGCGACCAAGAGACCCAGTACTTC. Translating gives CASSSAYGTSDQETQYF. The full variable domain, in which reference TRBV5-1 and TRBJ2-5 provide the parts outside the CDR3, is KAGVTQTPRYLIKTRGQQVTLSCSPISGHRSVSWYQQTPGQGLQFLFEYFSETQRNKGNFPGRFSGRQFSNSRSEMNVSTLELGDSALYLCASSSAYGTSDQETQYFGPGTRLLVL.

J is TRBJ1-1 and V is TRBV29-1; D ambiguous. V was trimmed by 2 bases and J by 11 bases, leaving 12 bases between them. Germline V CDR1 and CDR2: SQVTM, ANQGSEA. CDR3 length: 11 amino acids. CDR3 DNA sequence: TGCAGCGTTGAAACTTATCCATCGGCTTTCTTT. Protein: CSVETYPSAFF.

The V gene is TRBV5-1, the J gene TRBJ2-5; D may be TRBD2 (5 bases). Germline V gene lookup returns CDR1 SGHRS and CDR2 YFSETQ. V was trimmed by 6 bases and J by 2 bases, leaving 8 bases between them. The CDR3 consists of 12 residues. The CDR3 DNA reads as TGCGCCAGCACGGGAAATCAAGAGACCCAGTACTTC. Its translation is CASTGNQETQYF.

This clonotype was picked up a small number of times. The chain couples TRBV9 to TRBJ2-1, with D perhaps matching TRBD1 or TRBD2 (5 bases each). V lost 3 bases and J lost 6, with 16 bases in between. From germline, CDR1 is SGDLS and CDR2 YYNGEE. The CDR3 extends over 15 amino acids. The CDR3, as DNA: TGTGCCAGCAGCGCGGGCAGGGCTGCGGGCAATGAGCAGTTCTTC. Translation gives CASSAGRAAGNEQFF. Supplemented by reference TRBV9 and TRBJ2-1, the full variable domain reads DSGVTQTPKHLITATGQRVTLRCSPRSGDLSVYWYQQSLDQGLQFLIQYYNGEERAKGNILERFSAQQFPDLHSELNLSSLELGDSALYFCASSAGRAAGNEQFFGPGTRLTVL.

The chain combines TRBV20-1 with TRBJ2-1; D might be TRBD1 or TRBD2, each matching 5 bases. CDR1 and CDR2 (germline): DFQATT, SNEGSKA (reference sequence). V dropped 6 bases and J dropped 7 bases, with 10 bases sitting between them. The length of the CDR3 is 11 residues. The CDR3: CSAPWGNEQFF. In DNA, the CDR3 is TGCAGTGCCCCTTGGGGGAATGAGCAGTTCTTC.

The table lists this clonotype with a few counts. This chain's CDR3 is CASSPDRTTSYEQYF. The CDR3 nucleotides read TGTGCCAGCAGTCCGGACAGGACAACCTCCTACGAGCAGTACTTC. This rearrangement joins TRBV2 to TRBJ2-7; 7 nucleotides align to TRBD1. The CDR3 covers 15 residues. The germline V gene encodes CDR1 SNHLY and CDR2 FYNNEI. V shed 5 bases and J 0 bases; nucleotides not matched to a gene: 7.

This clonotype was observed a handful of times. The chain is built from TRBV29-1 and TRBJ2-5, with 9 bases matching TRBD1. Germline V gives CDR1 SQVTM, CDR2 ANQGSEA. Trimming cost V 3 bases and J 4 bases; bases outside gene matches: 9. This CDR3 spans 15 amino acids. Here the CDR3 DNA reads TGCAGCGTTGATGCCGGGACAGGGAGGGCAGAGACCCAGTACTTC. Translation gives CSVDAGTGRAETQYF.